These 24 T cell receptor beta chains were sequenced from one sample in a study of T cells in Graves' hyperthyroidism and ophthalmopathy. The CDR3 regions of TCR beta were amplified from RNA transcripts. The TCR CDR3 was amplified in a first-round RT-PCR using the HTBI primer set. Each CDR3 protein is one row after TCRdb ran MiXCR on the multiplex PCR reads. Of 560,000 or so distinct CDR3 sequences detected, around 42% appear once; the ten largest clones hold 8% to 8.5%. Sequencing was carried out using peripheral blood or thyroid tissue (not recorded which). The source of these receptors is a woman between 18 and 30 years old with Graves' hyperthyroidism.

Only a few counts were recorded for this clonotype. A much more abundant neighbour one base away suggests this may be a read error. This chain uses TRBV10-3 with TRBJ1-2; D remains unclear. The CDR3 consists of 14 residues. V was trimmed by 3 bases and J by 6 bases, leaving 14 bases between them. The germline V gene has CDR1 ENHRY and CDR2 SYGVKD. Here the CDR3 DNA reads TGTGCCATCAGTGAAGCGCGGAGGGATCATGGCTACACCTTC. Translation gives CAISEARRDHGYTF.

The table lists this clonotype with many counts. This chain links TRBV24-1 with TRBJ1-2, with 8 bases matching TRBD1. Per germline, CDR1 KGHDR and CDR2 SFDVKD. This CDR3 contains 15 residues. V gave up 3 bases and J gave up 8 bases; unmatched junction bases: 10. The CDR3 spells CATSDPRTGLGGYTF. DNA for the CDR3: TGTGCCACCAGTGATCCAAGGACAGGGCTCGGCGGCTACACCTTC.

The genes are TRBV15 and TRBJ2-6, with D unresolved. Trimming removed 3 bases from V and 3 bases from J, with 6 bases in between. The CDR3 is 14 residues long. Germline assignment: CDR1 LNHNV and CDR2 YYDKDF (reference sequence). The DNA for the CDR3 is TGTGCCACCAGCAGCTACGTTGGGGCCAACGTCCTGACTTTC. It is translated as CATSSYVGANVLTF.

V and J are TRBV10-3 and TRBJ1-4; 9 positions agree with TRBD1. CDR3 size: 16 residues. The germline V gene encodes CDR1 ENHRY and CDR2 SYGVKD. Trimming cost V 0 bases and J 5 bases; bases outside gene matches: 4. For the CDR3, the DNA is TGTGCCATCAGTGAGTCGGTGACAGGGGGAAATGAAAAACTGTTTTTT. It translates to CAISESVTGGNEKLFF.

There are a few counts of this clonotype. This chain uses TRBV29-1 with TRBJ2-7, with 15 bases aligning to TRBD2. CDR1 SQVTM and CDR2 ANQGSEA come from the germline V gene. V dropped 6 bases and J dropped 0; count of bases not matched to a gene: 3. The CDR3 is 15 amino acids. The CDR3 sequence: CSVGLAGGSSYEQYF. CDR3 DNA sequence: TGCAGCGTGGGACTAGCGGGAGGTTCCTCCTACGAGCAGTACTTC.

V usage is TRBV5-4 and J usage is TRBJ1-5, with D maybe TRBD1 (5 bases). Trimming removed 0 bases from V and 5 bases from J, with 9 bases in between. Germline CDR1 SGHNT, CDR2 YYREEE (reference sequence). The CDR3 is 14 residues long. The CDR3 nucleotides are TGTGCCAGCAGCTTGGACAGGTTGGATCAGCCCCAGCATTTT. It yields the protein CASSLDRLDQPQHF.

The chain has TRBV25-1 and TRBJ1-2, with no clear D. Germline V gene data show CDR1 as MGHDK and CDR2 as SYGVNS. This CDR3 comprises 12 residues. The V end was cut by 6 bases, the J end by 4 bases, with 9 bases between. CDR3 coding DNA: TGTGCCAGCAGACATGGATCCTATGGCTACACCTTC. This codes for CASRHGSYGYTF.

The gene calls are TRBV7-9 and TRBJ2-2; tentative D call: TRBD2 (6 bases). Germline V gene lookup returns CDR1 SEHNR and CDR2 FQNEAQ (reference sequence). Deletions cut 0 bases from V and 1 base from J, with 9 bases between. The CDR3 is 16 residues long. The CDR3 coding sequence is TGTGCCAGCAGCTTAGCGGTTAGCGGGAACACCGGGGAGCTGTTTTTT. Translating gives CASSLAVSGNTGELFF.

V gene TRBV2 combines with J gene TRBJ1-1; D uncertain. The germline gives CDR1 SNHLY, CDR2 FYNNEI. The CDR3 has 12 amino acids. Trimming left V 5 bases short and J 8 bases short, with 12 bases between. Here the CDR3 reads CASSLFGGEAFF. Here the CDR3 DNA reads TGTGCCAGCAGTTTGTTTGGAGGGGAAGCTTTCTTT.

The chain combines TRBV2 with TRBJ2-2; 8 bases fit TRBD1. The CDR3 spans 15 residues. The V and J ends lost 6 bases and 6 bases, in that order; junction bases with no gene match: 9. CDR1 and CDR2 (germline): SNHLY, FYNNEI. CDR3 loop: CASSPPGQGAGELFF. CDR3 nucleotides: TGTGCCAGCAGCCCCCCCGGACAGGGAGCCGGGGAGCTGTTTTTT. Together with reference TRBV2 and TRBJ2-2, the CDR3 gives the full variable domain: EPEVTQTPSHQVTQMGQEVILRCVPISNHLYFYWYRQILGQKVEFLVSFYNNEISEKSEIFDDQFSVERPDGSNFTLKIRSTKLEDSAMYFCASSPPGQGAGELFFGEGSRLTVL.

This clonotype was counted only a few times. The chain links TRBV7-9 to TRBJ2-7; 7 nucleotides agree with TRBD2. V was clipped by 5 bases and J by 1 base; unmatched bases: 14. CDR1 and CDR2 (germline): SEHNR, FQNEAQ (reference sequence). CDR3 length: 17 amino acids. CDR3 amino acids: CASSPTSLAEPSYEQYF. In DNA, the CDR3 is TGTGCCAGCAGCCCCACCTCGCTAGCGGAACCTTCCTACGAGCAGTACTTC.

V gene TRBV29-1 combines with J gene TRBJ1-1; D is undetermined. The CDR3 sequence is 12 residues long. V shed 2 bases and J shed 5 bases, with 9 bases lying between them. Germline V CDR1 and CDR2: SQVTM, ANQGSEA. The CDR3 reads CSVERTATEAFF. The CDR3 region has the DNA TGCAGCGTTGAAAGGACGGCGACTGAAGCTTTCTTT.

This sequence joins TRBV7-9 and TRBJ2-7, with D possibly matching TRBD1 (5 bases). The CDR3 consists of 16 residues. Germline-derived CDR1 and CDR2 are SEHNR and FQNEAQ (reference sequence). Trimming pared 6 bases from V and 0 bases from J, leaving 18 bases between. For the CDR3, the DNA is TGTGCCAGCAGTAAAAGGGCAGGGCTGATCTCCTACGAGCAGTACTTC. This gives the protein CASSKRAGLISYEQYF.

This chain uses TRBV20-1 with TRBJ1-2; D is possibly TRBD1 (5 bases). Germline V gene lookup returns CDR1 DFQATT and CDR2 SNEGSKA (reference sequence). V was shortened by 3 bases and J by 8 bases, with 13 bases between the two germline ends. CDR3 length: 12 residues. CDR3 protein: CSARGRGDGYTF. CDR3 coding DNA: TGCAGTGCTAGGGGCCGGGGCGACGGCTACACCTTC.

The gene calls are TRBV2 and TRBJ2-6; D not resolved. Germline V lookup: CDR1 SNHLY, CDR2 FYNNEI. The CDR3 length is 14 residues. With 1 base removed from V and 3 bases from J, the gap between germline ends came to 4 bases. The CDR3 here is CASSEGVGANVLTF. The CDR3 DNA is TGTGCCAGCAGTGAAGGGGTTGGGGCCAACGTCCTGACTTTC.

In this sample, this clonotype turned up a few times. J is TRBJ1-5 and V is TRBV7-8; 7 bases are shared with TRBD1. The CDR3 spans 15 residues. Germline assignment: CDR1 SGHVS and CDR2 FQNEAQ. The V segment lost 6 bases and the J segment 1 base; nucleotides outside the gene matches: 6. In DNA, the CDR3 is TGTGCCAGCAGTTACCGGGACAGAAGCAATCAGCCCCAGCATTTT. It codes for CASSYRDRSNQPQHF.

This clonotype appeared many times. The chain carries TRBV29-1 and TRBJ1-2; TRBD1 agrees at 11 bases. Unmatched junction bases numbered 7, after V lost 0 bases and J lost 7 bases. The length of the CDR3 is 15 residues. From germline, CDR1 is SQVTM and CDR2 ANQGSEA. The CDR3 bases are TGCAGCGTTGAAGATTTCGGACAGGGGGCGGGTGGCTACACCTTC. Amino acids: CSVEDFGQGAGGYTF.

This clonotype was seen many times. The rearrangement joins TRBV7-3 to TRBJ1-3; no clear D. V shed 5 bases and J shed 3 bases, with 8 bases lying between them. This CDR3 has 13 residues. The germline CDR1 and CDR2 sequences are SGHTA and FQGTGA. For the CDR3, the DNA is TGTGCCAGCAGCAATGGAAATGGAAACACCATATATTTT. Translation gives CASSNGNGNTIYF.

This clonotype has just a few counts. The chain employs TRBV7-9 and TRBJ1-1; TRBD1 might be the D (5 bases). V was cut by 2 bases and J by 3 bases, with 13 bases left in between. This CDR3 has 15 residues. Germline V gives CDR1 SEHNR, CDR2 FQNEAQ (reference sequence). The CDR3 protein is CASSLTGARDTEAFF. CDR3 nucleotide sequence: TGTGCCAGCAGCTTAACTGGGGCGAGGGACACTGAAGCTTTCTTT.

This clonotype has more than one count but fewer than ten. The chain recombines TRBV4-1 with TRBJ2-5; no clear D. The CDR3 totals 13 residues. The V end lost 1 base, the J end lost 5 bases, and 8 bases lay between the germline ends. Germline V gene lookup returns CDR1 MGHRA and CDR2 YSYEKL. CDR3 coding DNA: TGCGCCAGCAGCCAAGGTGTGGTGGAGACCCAGTACTTC. Protein product: CASSQGVVETQYF.

The V gene is TRBV7-6, the J gene TRBJ2-7; D not certain. The CDR3 has 11 residues. Germline-derived CDR1 and CDR2 are SGHVS and FNYEAQ. The V gene lost 5 bases and the J gene lost 6 bases, with 8 bases spanning the gap. The CDR3 is CASSRGVEQYF. CDR3 coding DNA: TGTGCCAGCAGCAGAGGTGTCGAGCAGTACTTC.

This chain uses TRBV5-1 with TRBJ1-5, with D tentatively TRBD1 (5 bases). The CDR3 loop spans 14 amino acids. V was clipped by 4 bases and J by 3 bases, with 11 bases between them. Germline values: CDR1 SGHRS, CDR2 YFSETQ. CDR3 amino acids: CASSLDSPNQPQHF. The CDR3 nucleotides read TGCGCCAGCAGCCTAGACAGTCCCAATCAGCCCCAGCATTTT.

V gene TRBV7-9 combines with J gene TRBJ2-2; 9 positions agree with TRBD1. Germline assignment: CDR1 SEHNR and CDR2 FQNEAQ (reference sequence). V lost 4 bases and J lost 0; bases outside the gene matches: 3. The CDR3 is 16 residues long. The CDR3 spells CASSWGTGSNTGELFF. The CDR3 nucleotides read TGTGCCAGCAGCTGGGGGACAGGGTCGAACACCGGGGAGCTGTTTTTT. The complete variable domain, with remaining parts taken from reference TRBV7-9 and TRBJ2-2, reads DTGVSQNPRHKITKRGQNVTFRCDPISEHNRLYWYRQTLGQGPEFLTYFQNEAQLEKSRLLSDRFSAERPKGSFSTLEIQRTEQGDSAMYLCASSWGTGSNTGELFFGEGSRLTVL.

The rearrangement joins TRBV24-1 to TRBJ2-1; 8 bases line up with TRBD2. CDR1 and CDR2 from the germline V gene are KGHDR and SFDVKD. CDR3 size: 17 residues. V lost 3 bases to trimming and J lost 6 bases; unmatched junction nucleotides: 12. The CDR3 region is CATSDPRTPGRANEQFF. CDR3 bases: TGTGCCACCAGTGATCCAAGGACCCCCGGGAGGGCCAATGAGCAGTTCTTC.